Sequencing of this T cell receptor beta chain was carried out in a study of graft-versus-host responses after intestinal transplantation (dated by TCRdb to the early 2020s). At the level of the whole study: Multivisceral, liver-intestinal, or isolated intestinal transplants were received by the recipients. All recipients received anti-thymocyte globulin induction followed by maintenance tacrolimus and steroids for roughly 3 years. After intestinal transplantation, graft-versus-host and host-versus-graft alloreactive T cell clones were followed in the graft, circulation and bone marrow using bulk TCR-beta CDR3 sequencing. To identify alloreactive clones, pre-transplant mixed lymphocyte reaction products were sequenced and compared with unstimulated pre-transplant donor and recipient T cells. The cohort enrolled about two dozen intestinal transplant recipients including one retransplant, and a few patients lacking pretransplant specimens were excluded. A peak of at least 4% donor T cells among recipient peripheral blood mononuclear cells was the definition used for donor T cell macrochimerism. Samples from a few later patients were sequenced in-house on an Illumina MiSeq with MiXCR processing rather than by the commercial service.

For CDR1 and CDR2, the germline V gene lists SGHNT and YENEEA. V is pared back by 5 bases and J by 0 bases, with 7 bases lying between the germline termini. The CDR3 measures 13 amino acids from cysteine to phenylalanine. Here the CDR3 DNA is all that survives: 39 bases in frame from base 1. Overall results and qualifications from the work: Early after transplant, peak levels of circulating GvH clones were found to be associated with declines in HvG clones. GvH clones were detected in recipient bone marrow, and some appeared earlier in ileal mucosa or blood, consistent with an intestinal mucosal origin. In patients with donor T cell macrochimerism, the allografts had high GvH to HvG T cell clonal ratios. The conclusions were limited by the relatively low number and heterogeneity of the intestinal transplant patients.

Per the publication, the time point label means: cells obtained before transplantation from donor or recipient. CD3+CD4+ and CD3+CD8+ populations were FACS-sorted from unstimulated pre-transplant donor and recipient cells taken from spleen or lymph nodes. For this clone: What antigen it recognizes has not been identified. No quality values exist for individual bases; no much larger clone is one base distant.

Library preparation was by the immunoSEQ multiplex PCR assay. For most patients, genomic DNA was isolated with the Qiagen DNeasy Blood and Tissue Kit and shipped frozen to Adaptive Biotechnologies for TCR sequencing. Adaptive Biotechnologies carried out high-throughput TCR-beta CDR3 sequencing of genomic DNA for most patients. As for the original processing: Adaptive's ImmunoSEQ software supplied the TCR sequencing data for 15 to 20 patients, while MiXCR and VDJtools were used to process a few other patients. CD4 versus CD8 sorting errors were corrected by removing sequences found in both subsets at a frequency ratio below 5:1. Because the origin of CDR3 nucleotide sequences shared between donor and recipient could not be assigned, those sequences were removed. At least 2-fold expansion over unstimulated cells and a minimum CFSE-low frequency of 0.002% (template counts) or 0.001% (read counts) were required for clones to be classified as alloreactive. Clones detected in sequenced pre-transplant spleen, lymph node, or MLR CFSE-low populations of the donor or recipient were defined as mappable. Cumulative frequency of alloreactive clones was calculated as a percentage of all sequences weighted by copy number. Drawn from immuneACCESS, this table holds only the in-frame rearrangements with V and J called that TCRdb kept. Clones are partly lost; checked studies trace under half to an unresolved V gene and leave the rest unexplained. V and J calls and clone size are given by that table; D and trimming were obtained from the DNA. Recorded for this sample are over 55,000 clones; approximately 80% of them occurred a single time. The ten largest clones represent nearly 0.4% of the sample.

The clonotype originates from a human donor who was the organ donor for an intestinal transplant. The rearranged chain carries TRBV11-3 and TRBJ1-1; the D segment could be TRBD1, given 5 matching bases. The sequenced sample was unstimulated CD4+ T cells sorted from spleen or lymph node cells, obtained before transplant. The nucleotide sequence reads TGTGCCAGCAGCCCGACAGTGAACACTGAAGCTTTCTTT. The resulting protein is CASSPTVNTEAFF.